This TCR beta chain was found in a study of blood T cell repertoires in COVID-19. Study summary: From the United States, Italy and Spain came samples of acute and convalescent COVID-19. From T cells, B-cell-depleted T cells, or PBMCs came the material, which was cDNA or gDNA.

The V and J ends lost 3 bases and 3 bases, in that order; junction bases with no gene match: 9. Germline CDR1 reads MDHEN; CDR2 reads SYDVKM. The length of the CDR3 is 16 residues. Original processing methods: How many nucleated cells were present was estimated from reference gene primer amplification. Produced via immunoSEQ multiplex PCR; TCRdb's table is partial and in-frame only. From that table come the V and J calls and clone size; the DNA was used to work out D and trimming. The table has roughly 100,000 clones, 80% seen once. Sequencing used peripheral blood. This receptor was obtained from a human donor in a cohort sampled during active COVID-19. The gene calls are TRBV28 and TRBJ2-7; 9 bases fit TRBD2. CDR3 DNA: TGTGCCAGCAGTTTCACATCAGGAGCGGGAGGCTACGAGCAGTACTTC. Translated, it gives CASSFTSGAGGYEQYF.